The 8 T cell receptor beta chains given below trace back to one sample, sequenced in a study of metastatic and nonmetastatic thyroid tumors. Treatment of any kind had been given to no patient before thyroid surgery. TCRdb recomputed clones from the PCR reads via MiXCR. Counted here are roughly 71,000 clones, 15% to 20% occurring once; the ten biggest clones make up 9.5% to 15%. Sequenced material: blood. The receptors stem from a female donor with papillary thyroid cancer or a benign thyroid nodule (not recorded which). Some clones in this sample may be carry-over from other donors' samples.

This clone showed up many times. The V gene is TRBV3-1, the J gene TRBJ2-7; D not certain. This CDR3 comprises 14 residues. Germline loops: CDR1 LGHDT, CDR2 YNNKEL (reference sequence). The ends were cut back, 2 bases at V and 0 bases at J, with 8 bases in the middle. CDR3 loop: CASSQRAASYEQYF. CDR3 bases: TGTGCCAGCAGCCAAAGGGCGGCCTCCTACGAGCAGTACTTC.

This rearrangement joins TRBV10-3 to TRBJ2-2; TRBD2 aligns across 9 bases. In germline, CDR1 is ENHRY, CDR2 SYGVKD. Trimming cost V 2 bases and J 6 bases; bases outside gene matches: 4. This CDR3 is built from 15 residues. The CDR3 spells CAISEGGGGAGELFF. As DNA, the CDR3 is TGTGCCATCAGTGAGGGCGGCGGGGGGGCCGGGGAGCTGTTTTTT.

As concerns this clone: A single base separates this from a much larger clone, so it may be a read error. The chain is built from TRBV10-2 and TRBJ1-4, with 7 bases fitting TRBD1. Germline V gives CDR1 WSHSY, CDR2 SAAADI. This CDR3 region has 18 residues. The V and J ends lost 2 bases and 6 bases, in that order; junction bases with no gene match: 15. CDR3 sequence reads: CASSEPGQRQGCHEKLFF. The CDR3 nucleotides are TGCGCCAGCAGTGAGCCCGGACAGCGACAGGGATGTCATGAAAAACTGTTTTTT.

Note on this clone: Being one base from a much bigger clone, this may be a read error. In the same sample, other DNA sequences code for this CDR3. The CDR3 coding sequence is TGTGCCAGCAGTTATAGTGGGAGGCCCTTCGGCGTACAAGAGACCCAGTACTTC. This sequence encodes CASSYSGRPFGVQETQYF. V is TRBV6-4 and J is TRBJ2-5; weak D call: TRBD2 (6 bases). Germline-derived CDR1 and CDR2 are MRHNA and SNTAGT. CDR3 length: 18 residues. V was pared by 5 bases and J by 2 bases, with 24 bases between.

This clone came up many times. This chain links TRBV12-3 or TRBV12-4 with TRBJ1-6; D not certain. CDR3 length equals 15 residues. V was trimmed by 5 bases and J by 7 bases, leaving 15 bases between them. The CDR3 loop reads CASSPVPAWNSPLHF. CDR3 sequence (DNA): TGTGCCAGCAGTCCGGTCCCCGCGTGGAATTCACCCCTCCACTTT.

This clone came up a few times. This chain connects TRBV20-1 to TRBJ2-3; D is ambiguous. The CDR3 totals 15 residues. Per the germline V gene, CDR1 is DFQATT and CDR2 is SNEGSKA (reference sequence). V lost 5 bases to trimming and J lost 0 bases, with 15 bases between them. For the CDR3, the DNA is TGCAGTGCTTCCCGGATGAGGCCTAGCACAGATACGCAGTATTTT. Its protein product is CSASRMRPSTDTQYF.

This clone occurred many times. J is TRBJ1-4 and V is TRBV12-3 or TRBV12-4; no clear D gene. This CDR3 is 11 amino acids long. Trimming took off 5 bases at V and 8 bases at J, with 6 bases between the two ends. CDR3 coding DNA: TGTGCCAGCAGTCAAGACGAAAAACTGTTTTTT. Its protein product is CASSQDEKLFF.

This clone was seen many times. The V gene is TRBV4-1, the J gene TRBJ1-1; weak D call: TRBD1 (5 bases). CDR1 is MGHRA and CDR2 is YSYEKL in the germline V gene. The ends were cut back, 0 bases at V and 10 bases at J, with 9 bases in the middle. The CDR3 is 12 amino acids. CDR3 residues: CASSQDWGGAFF. The CDR3 nucleotides are TGCGCCAGCAGCCAAGATTGGGGCGGAGCTTTCTTT.